The sequence of this TCR beta chain was determined in a study of T cell repertoires in ileal Crohn's disease. Adults with ileal or ileocolonic Crohn's disease and an indication for resection were eligible. Study-level findings and limits: Clonal expansions were more frequent in active smokers than non-smokers at surgery. High-frequency clones were more common in sorted CD8 than CD4 cells.

This clone was picked up one time. Its antigen is not identified. Germline loops: CDR1 MNHNY, CDR2 SVGAGI (reference sequence). The J segment lost 1 base and the V segment lost 6 bases, leaving 8 bases of the junction unmatched. This CDR3 has 16 residues. Libraries were prepared by immunoSEQ multiplex PCR; TCRdb keeps only in-frame clonotypes and omits some of them. The profile shows more than 11,000 clones, about 71% of them singletons. The material sequenced was ileal tissue. This TCR was sampled from an adult with Crohn's disease. The rearrangement joins TRBV6-6 to TRBJ2-1, with 8 bases lining up with TRBD1. The CDR3 loop is CASRPPGGASYNEQFF. CDR3 DNA: TGTGCCAGCAGACCCCCAGGGGGCGCGTCCTACAATGAGCAGTTCTTC.